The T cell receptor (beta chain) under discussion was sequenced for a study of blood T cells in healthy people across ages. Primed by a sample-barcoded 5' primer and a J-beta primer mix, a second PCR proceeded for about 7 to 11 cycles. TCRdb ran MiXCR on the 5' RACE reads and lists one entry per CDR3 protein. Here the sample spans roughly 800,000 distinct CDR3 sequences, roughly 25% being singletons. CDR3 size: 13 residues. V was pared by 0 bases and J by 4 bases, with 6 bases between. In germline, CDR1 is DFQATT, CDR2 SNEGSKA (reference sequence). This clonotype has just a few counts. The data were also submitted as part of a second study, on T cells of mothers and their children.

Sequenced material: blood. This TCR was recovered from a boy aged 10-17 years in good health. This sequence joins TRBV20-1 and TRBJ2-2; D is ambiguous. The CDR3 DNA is TGCAGTGCTAGAGAGGTGCTCACCGGGGAGCTGTTTTTT. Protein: CSAREVLTGELFF.